Listed below are T cell receptor beta chains from one sample, sequenced in a study of Ad26.COV2.S vaccination and SARS-CoV-2 variants. Using immunoSEQ multiplex PCR, the repertoire was profiled, and TCRdb retains in-frame clones only, with some absent. The data show 440,000 or so clones, less than 95% seen once. Material: peripheral blood, obtained in a trial of Ad26.COV2.S vaccine versus placebo. The source of these receptors is a person aged 18-60 years who received the Ad26.COV2.S COVID-19 vaccine or a placebo. CDR3s include the opening cysteine and the closing phenylalanine or tryptophan. The order of the fields is J gene, V gene, D gene, clone size, CDR3 protein, CDR3 DNA. D genes are given only for firm matches. Only some rows state a clone size, as once, few, many or a class for expanded clones.

J: TRBJ2-7
V: TRBV5-5
D: NA
size: NA
CDR3: CASSLNVGGRGRYEQYF
DNA: TGTGCCAGCAGCTTGAATGTAGGCGGACGGGGACGCTACGAGCAGTACTTC

J: TRBJ1-5
V: TRBV5-6
D: NA
size: NA
CDR3: CASSGGYSNQPQHF
DNA: TGTGCCAGCAGCGGGGGGTATAGCAATCAGCCCCAGCATTTT

J: TRBJ2-1
V: TRBV4-2
D: NA
size: NA
CDR3: CASSQVWAPNEQFF
DNA: TGTGCCAGCAGCCAAGTCTGGGCCCCAAATGAGCAGTTCTTC

J: TRBJ2-1
V: TRBV7-3
D: TRBD2
size: NA
CDR3: CASSPIPSGEQFF
DNA: TGTGCCAGCAGCCCAATCCCTAGCGGTGAGCAGTTCTTC

J: TRBJ1-4
V: TRBV19
D: NA
size: NA
CDR3: CASTPGGSATNEKLFF
DNA: TGTGCCAGTACCCCGGGTGGGTCCGCAACTAATGAAAAACTGTTTTTT

J: TRBJ2-1
V: TRBV7-6
D: TRBD2
size: NA
CDR3: CASSPDGLAGGKQFF
DNA: TGTGCCAGCAGCCCAGATGGACTAGCGGGAGGAAAGCAGTTCTTC

J: TRBJ1-5
V: TRBV7-9
D: NA
size: few
CDR3: CASSLGDWQPQHF
DNA: TGTGCCAGCAGCTTAGGGGATTGGCAGCCCCAGCATTTT

J: TRBJ2-5
V: TRBV6-1
D: TRBD2
size: NA
CDR3: CASSELEGGSQETQYF
DNA: TGTGCCAGCAGTGAATTGGAGGGAGGGAGCCAAGAGACCCAGTACTTC

J: TRBJ2-7
V: TRBV29-1
D: TRBD2
size: NA
CDR3: CSVGTSGSPYEQYF
DNA: TGCAGCGTTGGGACTAGCGGGAGTCCCTACGAGCAGTACTTC

J: TRBJ1-1
V: TRBV6-6
D: NA
size: NA
CDR3: CASISPQGWSNTEAFF
DNA: TGTGCCAGCATTTCACCACAGGGATGGTCCAACACTGAAGCTTTCTTT

J: TRBJ1-5
V: TRBV11-3
D: NA
size: NA
CDR3: CASSLERVIRGAQPQHF
DNA: TGTGCCAGCAGCTTAGAACGGGTTATCCGAGGGGCTCAGCCCCAGCATTTT

J: TRBJ2-4
V: TRBV11-2
D: TRBD2
size: NA
CDR3: CASSFGLAALAKNIQYF
DNA: TGTGCCAGCAGCTTCGGACTAGCAGCACTAGCCAAAAACATTCAGTACTTC

J: TRBJ1-4
V: TRBV25-1
D: TRBD1
size: NA
CDR3: CASSGRQGPGGANEKLFF
DNA: TGTGCCAGCAGTGGAAGACAGGGGCCCGGAGGGGCTAATGAAAAACTGTTTTTT

J: TRBJ1-1
V: TRBV7-2
D: NA
size: NA
CDR3: CASSAGGNTEAFF
DNA: TGTGCCAGCAGCGCTGGGGGTAACACTGAAGCTTTCTTT

J: TRBJ1-2
V: TRBV18
D: TRBD1
size: NA
CDR3: CASSPGQGGNYGYTF
DNA: TGTGCCAGCTCACCCGGACAGGGTGGAAACTATGGCTACACCTTC

J: TRBJ2-7
V: TRBV30
D: TRBD2
size: NA
CDR3: CAWGKGTSVDEQYF
DNA: TGTGCCTGGGGGAAAGGAACTAGCGTCGACGAGCAGTACTTC

J: TRBJ1-4
V: TRBV5-6
D: NA
size: NA
CDR3: CASSYGTTNEKLFF
DNA: TGTGCCAGCAGCTACGGGACAACTAATGAAAAACTGTTTTTT

J: TRBJ2-3
V: TRBV29-1
D: TRBD2
size: NA
CDR3: CVAGVADTQYF
DNA: TGCGTAGCGGGAGTTGCAGATACGCAGTATTTT

J: TRBJ2-1
V: TRBV19
D: TRBD2
size: NA
CDR3: CASSIDAPIAGDHNEQFF
DNA: TGTGCCAGTAGTATAGACGCGCCTATAGCGGGAGATCACAATGAGCAGTTCTTC

J: TRBJ1-5
V: TRBV3-1/TRBV3-2
D: NA
size: NA
CDR3: CASSQDHPSPQHF
DNA: TGTGCCAGCAGCCAGGACCATCCATCGCCCCAGCATTTT

J: TRBJ2-5
V: TRBV2
D: NA
size: NA
CDR3: CASSELTSRETQYF
DNA: TGTGCCAGCAGTGAATTGACTAGTAGGGAGACCCAGTACTTC

J: TRBJ1-1
V: TRBV7-2
D: NA
size: NA
CDR3: CASSLARQVGTEAFF
DNA: TGTGCCAGCAGCTTAGCGCGCCAAGTAGGTACTGAAGCTTTCTTT

J: TRBJ1-5
V: TRBV20-1
D: NA
size: NA
CDR3: CSASSDQPQHF
DNA: TGCAGTGCTAGTTCTGATCAGCCCCAGCATTTT

J: TRBJ1-1
V: TRBV19
D: NA
size: NA
CDR3: CASSIRGQNTEAFF
DNA: TGTGCCAGTAGTATACGGGGTCAGAACACTGAAGCTTTCTTT

J: TRBJ2-1
V: TRBV7-9
D: TRBD1
size: NA
CDR3: CASSLVAGTGRNEQFF
DNA: TGTGCCAGCAGCTTAGTTGCCGGGACAGGGAGGAATGAGCAGTTCTTC

J: TRBJ2-1
V: TRBV2
D: NA
size: NA
CDR3: CASSVLSDSYNEQFF
DNA: TGTGCCAGCAGTGTACTATCGGACAGTTACAATGAGCAGTTCTTC

J: TRBJ2-3
V: TRBV5-4
D: NA
size: NA
CDR3: CASSLVGRSTDTQYF
DNA: TGTGCCAGCAGCTTGGTTGGCAGGAGCACAGATACGCAGTATTTT

J: TRBJ1-3
V: TRBV4-1
D: NA
size: NA
CDR3: CASSSPQGNTIYF
DNA: TGCGCCAGCAGCTCTCCCCAGGGAAACACCATATATTTT

J: TRBJ2-7
V: TRBV7-2
D: TRBD1
size: NA
CDR3: CASSLTGVSGYEQYF
DNA: TGTGCCAGCAGCTTAACAGGGGTCTCGGGCTACGAGCAGTACTTC

J: TRBJ2-7
V: TRBV3-1/TRBV3-2
D: TRBD1
size: few
CDR3: CASRRRTGSYEQYF
DNA: TGTGCCAGCAGGCGACGGACAGGGTCCTACGAGCAGTACTTC

J: TRBJ1-5
V: TRBV6-5
D: NA
size: NA
CDR3: CASRGWEGRRQPQHF
DNA: TGTGCCAGCAGGGGGTGGGAGGGGCGTAGACAGCCCCAGCATTTT

J: TRBJ1-5
V: TRBV19
D: NA
size: once
CDR3: CASSIVRGSGQPQHF
DNA: TGTGCCAGTAGTATAGTTCGAGGCTCGGGACAGCCCCAGCATTTT

J: TRBJ2-1
V: TRBV7-9
D: TRBD2
size: NA
CDR3: CASSEGLAGYNEQFF
DNA: TGTGCCAGCAGCGAGGGACTAGCGGGCTACAATGAGCAGTTCTTC

J: TRBJ2-7
V: TRBV10-3
D: NA
size: NA
CDR3: CAISDVGNEQYF
DNA: TGTGCCATCAGTGATGTGGGGAACGAGCAGTACTTC

J: TRBJ2-4
V: TRBV10-3
D: NA
size: NA
CDR3: CAISGASRDKNIQYF
DNA: TGTGCCATCAGTGGGGCAAGCAGAGACAAAAACATTCAGTACTTC

J: TRBJ1-5
V: TRBV30
D: NA
size: NA
CDR3: CAWSPLGGQVGNQPQHF
DNA: TGTGCCTGGAGTCCCCTGGGGGGCCAAGTCGGCAATCAGCCCCAGCATTTT

J: TRBJ1-6
V: TRBV28
D: TRBD1
size: NA
CDR3: CASSFPGGNSPLHF
DNA: TGTGCCAGCAGTTTTCCAGGGGGTAATTCACCCCTCCACTTT

J: TRBJ2-3
V: TRBV24-1
D: NA
size: once
CDR3: CATSGSIITDTQYF
DNA: TGTGCCACCAGTGGTAGTATAATCACAGATACGCAGTATTTT

J: TRBJ2-1
V: TRBV7-9
D: NA
size: few
CDR3: CASSLGLTNEQFF
DNA: TGTGCCAGCAGCTTGGGACTCACTAATGAGCAGTTCTTC

J: TRBJ2-7
V: TRBV7-9
D: TRBD2
size: NA
CDR3: CASSFAAGLAGKSSYEQYF
DNA: TGTGCCAGCAGCTTTGCCGCCGGTCTAGCGGGGAAGAGCTCCTACGAGCAGTACTTC

J: TRBJ1-2
V: TRBV7-2
D: NA
size: NA
CDR3: CASSPTRQPVYGYTF
DNA: TGTGCCAGCAGCCCAACCCGACAGCCCGTCTATGGCTACACCTTC

J: TRBJ2-7
V: TRBV6-5
D: NA
size: NA
CDR3: CASLRTVKYEQYF
DNA: TGTGCCAGCCTTCGGACAGTTAAGTACGAGCAGTACTTC

J: TRBJ2-7
V: TRBV7-2
D: NA
size: once
CDR3: CASSPGRGKTYEQYF
DNA: TGTGCCAGCAGCCCTGGCCGGGGAAAAACCTACGAGCAGTACTTC

J: TRBJ1-5
V: TRBV19
D: NA
size: NA
CDR3: CASKGGNQPQHF
DNA: TGTGCCAGTAAGGGGGGTAATCAGCCCCAGCATTTT

J: TRBJ2-7
V: TRBV13
D: NA
size: NA
CDR3: CASSLVGVVHRTSTYEQYF
DNA: TGTGCCAGCAGCTTAGTGGGGGTTGTCCATCGTACATCAACCTACGAGCAGTACTTC

J: TRBJ2-7
V: TRBV29-1
D: TRBD1
size: NA
CDR3: CSVGQGFNEQYF
DNA: TGCAGCGTTGGACAGGGATTCAACGAGCAGTACTTC

J: TRBJ2-5
V: TRBV7-2
D: TRBD1
size: NA
CDR3: CASSPETGAQYF
DNA: TGTGCCAGCAGCCCAGAAACAGGGGCCCAGTACTTC

J: TRBJ2-1
V: TRBV5-5
D: TRBD2
size: NA
CDR3: CASSALAGYEQFF
DNA: TGTGCCAGCAGCGCATTAGCGGGATATGAGCAGTTCTTC

J: TRBJ2-6
V: TRBV29-1
D: NA
size: NA
CDR3: CSVFGGGSGANVLTF
DNA: TGCAGCGTCTTTGGAGGGGGATCTGGGGCCAACGTCCTGACTTTC

J: TRBJ1-1
V: TRBV10-3
D: NA
size: NA
CDR3: CAISESVFSGTEAFF
DNA: TGTGCCATCAGTGAGTCGGTCTTTAGTGGCACTGAAGCTTTCTTT

J: TRBJ1-5
V: TRBV6-2/TRBV6-3
D: NA
size: NA
CDR3: CASSYSEGRSSNQPQHF
DNA: TGTGCCAGCAGTTACTCGGAGGGGCGGTCTAGCAATCAGCCCCAGCATTTT

J: TRBJ2-1
V: TRBV6-5
D: NA
size: NA
CDR3: CASSYGRVSYNEQFF
DNA: TGTGCCAGCAGTTACGGTCGGGTCTCCTACAATGAGCAGTTCTTC

J: TRBJ1-2
V: TRBV12-3/TRBV12-4
D: NA
size: NA
CDR3: CASSHTRYGYTF
DNA: TGTGCCAGCAGTCATACACGATATGGCTACACCTTC

J: TRBJ2-5
V: TRBV29-1
D: TRBD2
size: NA
CDR3: CSGRGNQETQYF
DNA: TGCAGCGGGCGGGGGAACCAAGAGACCCAGTACTTC

J: TRBJ2-1
V: TRBV3-1/TRBV3-2
D: NA
size: once
CDR3: CASSQDPTRGQFF
DNA: TGTGCCAGCAGCCAGGACCCTACCAGGGGGCAGTTCTTC